These 27 T cell receptor beta chains originate from one sample sequenced in a study of T cells in Graves' hyperthyroidism and ophthalmopathy. It was RNA transcripts that yielded the amplified TCR beta CDR3 regions. In the first-round RT-PCR of the TCR CDR3, the HTBI primer set was used. TCRdb recomputed calls from the multiplex PCR reads with MiXCR, one row per CDR3 protein. Of around 350,000 distinct CDR3 sequences in the sample, 20% to 30% are singletons; the top ten hold less than 75%. The specimen sequenced was blood. These TCRs come from a man in his forties or fifties with Graves' hyperthyroidism.

This clonotype came up a few times. V gene TRBV20-1 combines with J gene TRBJ2-3; tentatively, D is TRBD2 (6 bases). The CDR3 runs to 15 residues. Germline-derived CDR1 and CDR2 are DFQATT and SNEGSKA (reference sequence). V was pared by 0 bases and J by 1 base, with 11 bases between. The CDR3 here is CSARDQASGTDTQYF. Here the CDR3 DNA reads TGCAGTGCTAGAGATCAGGCTAGCGGCACAGATACGCAGTATTTT.

The chain has TRBV24-1 and TRBJ2-3; D may be TRBD2 (5 bases). The germline CDR1 and CDR2 sequences are KGHDR and SFDVKD. Trimming took off 4 bases at V and 8 bases at J, with 12 bases between the two ends. CDR3 size: 13 residues. CDR3 in DNA: TGTGCCACCAGTGACTCCCTCAGCGGTACGCAGTATTTT. This translates into CATSDSLSGTQYF.

The V and J genes are TRBV2 and TRBJ1-6; 9 positions agree with TRBD1. J was trimmed by 7 bases and V by 4 bases; bases with no gene match: 5. The germline CDR1 and CDR2 sequences are SNHLY and FYNNEI. This CDR3 spans 15 amino acids. The CDR3 nucleotides are TGTGCCAGCAGTGTGAGAACAGGGGGCAATTCACCCCTCCACTTT. This encodes CASSVRTGGNSPLHF. Full variable domain (remainder filled in from reference TRBV2 and TRBJ1-6): EPEVTQTPSHQVTQMGQEVILRCVPISNHLYFYWYRQILGQKVEFLVSFYNNEISEKSEIFDDQFSVERPDGSNFTLKIRSTKLEDSAMYFCASSVRTGGNSPLHFGNGTRLTVT.

The CDR3 sequence: CASSFGQGGHNEQYF. DNA of the CDR3: TGTGCCAGCAGTTTTGGTCAGGGGGGCCACAATGAGCAGTACTTC. This chain connects TRBV28 to TRBJ2-1; TRBD1 is a possible D gene (7 bases). The better agreement between TRBJ2-7 and the DNA end casts doubt on the J call. Germline V CDR1 and CDR2: MDHEN, SYDVKM. The CDR3 has 15 residues.

This clonotype showed up just a few times. This chain links TRBV10-3 with TRBJ2-7; possibly TRBD2 for D (5 bases). This CDR3 is 14 amino acids long. CDR1 ENHRY and CDR2 SYGVKD come from the germline V gene. Trimming shortened V by 6 bases and J by 0 bases, and 12 bases separated the two germline ends. In DNA form, the CDR3 reads TGTGCCATCAGAGGAGGCGGAAGCTCCTACGAGCAGTACTTC. Its translation: CAIRGGGSSYEQYF.

The chain joins TRBV12-3 or TRBV12-4 to TRBJ1-3; no firm D call. The CDR3 is made up of 16 amino acids. V was trimmed by 1 base and J by 4 bases, leaving 14 bases between them. The CDR3 DNA sequence: TGTGCCAGCAGTTTAGTCGTCGGCGGTAGAGGAAACACCATATATTTT. Translation gives CASSLVVGGRGNTIYF.

This clonotype showed up many times. This chain links TRBV6-5 with TRBJ2-7; either TRBD1 or TRBD2 may fit D (5 bases each). Germline V gives CDR1 MNHEY, CDR2 SVGAGI. V was cut by 1 base and J by 3 bases, with 13 bases left in between. The CDR3 spans 15 residues. The CDR3 loop reads CASSYLGTDVYEQYF. The CDR3 region has the DNA TGTGCCAGCAGTTACTTGGGGACGGACGTCTACGAGCAGTACTTC.

The V call is TRBV19, the J call TRBJ2-7; D possibly uses TRBD1 or TRBD2 (5 bases each). The germline CDR1 and CDR2 sequences are LNHDA and SQIVND (reference sequence). The V gene lost 5 bases and the J gene lost 4 bases, with 15 bases spanning the gap. This CDR3 comprises 14 residues. CDR3 bases: TGTGCCAGTAGTGCCAGGGAGCCCAGATACGAGCAGTACTTC. Its protein is CASSAREPRYEQYF.

The chain combines TRBV27 with TRBJ1-5; D is uncertain. Trimming removed 0 bases from V and 3 bases from J, with 6 bases in between. The CDR3 has 14 amino acids. CDR1 is MNHEY and CDR2 is SMNVEV in the germline V gene (reference sequence). The CDR3: CASSLSAANQPQHF. The CDR3 DNA reads TGTGCCAGCAGTTTATCGGCAGCCAATCAGCCCCAGCATTTT.

This sequence joins TRBV12-3 or TRBV12-4 and TRBJ2-7; TRBD2 matches at 8 bases. The CDR3 contains 16 residues. V lost 6 bases to trimming and J lost 6 bases; unmatched junction nucleotides: 16. The CDR3 here is CASSHRARGAPIEQYF. CDR3 nucleotide sequence: TGTGCCAGCAGCCACAGGGCGCGGGGGGCGCCAATCGAGCAGTACTTC.

As to this clonotype: A single base separates this from a much larger clone, so it may be a read error. The rearrangement joins TRBV2 to TRBJ2-7; 7 bases fit TRBD1. Germline loops: CDR1 SNHLY, CDR2 FYNNEI. The junction had 2 bases not matched to a gene; V was cut back by 10 bases and J by 2 bases. The CDR3 consists of 11 residues. As DNA, the CDR3 is TGTGCCAACAGGGGAACCTACGAGCAGTACTTC. Amino acid sequence: CANRGTYEQYF.

The rearrangement links TRBV10-3 to TRBJ2-7; a possible D gene is TRBD2 (5 bases). Germline lookup yields CDR1 ENHRY and CDR2 SYGVKD. The CDR3 spans 12 residues. Trimming removed 3 bases at V and 9 bases at J, with 12 bases between. The CDR3: CAISDSPDWQYF. The DNA for the CDR3 is TGTGCCATCAGTGACTCCCCGGACTGGCAGTACTTC.

The chain carries TRBV6-8 and TRBJ2-7; 10 bases align to TRBD2. Germline V lookup: CDR1 MNHGY, CDR2 SAAAGT. V was clipped by 8 bases and J by 1 base; unmatched bases: 8. CDR3 size: 15 residues. CDR3 sequence reads: CASRSSGRHSYEQYF. DNA for the CDR3: TGTGCCAGCCGTTCTAGCGGGAGACATTCCTACGAGCAGTACTTC.

The rearrangement links TRBV6-1 to TRBJ2-5, with TRBD2 matching 7 bases. This CDR3 region has 13 residues. V trimming: 7 bases; J trimming: 1 base; junction bases outside the gene matches: 3. CDR1 MNHNS and CDR2 SASEGT come from the germline V gene. The CDR3 DNA follows: TGTGCCAGCATGGGAGGGTTCCAAGAGACCCAGTACTTC. This gives the protein CASMGGFQETQYF.

In its sample, this clonotype was seen many times. The rearrangement uses TRBV2 and TRBJ2-7, with D hard to call. Looked up from germline, CDR1 is SNHLY and CDR2 is FYNNEI. This CDR3 region has 12 residues. V shed 0 bases and J shed 4 bases, with 4 bases lying between them. CDR3 DNA sequence: TGTGCCAGCAGTGAAGCTGAGTACGAGCAGTACTTC. Its protein product is CASSEAEYEQYF.

This clonotype was seen a few times. This sequence joins TRBV7-9 and TRBJ2-1; D ambiguous. The CDR3 contains 14 residues. Germline CDR1 is SEHNR and CDR2 is FQNEAQ (reference sequence). V was clipped by 0 bases and J by 6 bases, with 9 bases between them. CDR3 coding DNA: TGTGCCAGCAGCTTAGCGGCGGTGCCCAATGAGCAGTTCTTC. Its protein is CASSLAAVPNEQFF. Together with reference TRBV7-9 and TRBJ2-1, the CDR3 gives the full variable domain: DTGVSQNPRHKITKRGQNVTFRCDPISEHNRLYWYRQTLGQGPEFLTYFQNEAQLEKSRLLSDRFSAERPKGSFSTLEIQRTEQGDSAMYLCASSLAAVPNEQFFGPGTRLTVL.

The chain employs TRBV6-1 and TRBJ1-5; no reliable D call. CDR3 size: 14 residues. The germline CDR1 and CDR2 sequences are MNHNS and SASEGT. Deletions cut 3 bases from V and 5 bases from J, with 11 bases between. CDR3 DNA: TGTGCCAGCAGTGACGGAGTCTCTCATCAGCCCCAGCATTTT. It yields the protein CASSDGVSHQPQHF.

The chain recombines TRBV7-9 with TRBJ1-5, with D maybe TRBD1 (6 bases). This CDR3 region has 13 residues. V was clipped by 5 bases and J by 6 bases, with 11 bases between them. Germline CDR1 is SEHNR and CDR2 is FQNEAQ (reference sequence). CDR3 DNA: TGTGCCAGCAGCCTATGGGGGGCTCAGCCCCAGCATTTT. Protein: CASSLWGAQPQHF.

The genes are TRBV11-2 and TRBJ2-7, with D possibly matching TRBD2 (5 bases). Trimming removed 1 base from V and 3 bases from J, with 10 bases in between. Per germline, CDR1 SGHAT and CDR2 FQNNGV. The CDR3 runs 14 residues. CDR3 coding DNA: TGTGCCAGCAGCTTAGGGTTCGGGATCTACGAGCAGTACTTC. Protein sequence: CASSLGFGIYEQYF.

This clonotype was picked up many times. CDR3 protein: CASSSFDSLSSYEQYF. The CDR3 DNA reads as TGTGCCAGCAGTTCCTTCGACAGCCTCAGCTCCTACGAGCAGTACTTC. This chain joins TRBV28 and TRBJ2-7, with TRBD1 as a possible D gene (5 bases). The CDR3 contains 16 residues. Germline values: CDR1 MDHEN, CDR2 SYDVKM. Trimming shortened V by 4 bases and J by 0 bases, and 16 bases separated the two germline ends.

V is TRBV24-1 and J is TRBJ2-3; D gene unclear. Germline V gene lookup returns CDR1 KGHDR and CDR2 SFDVKD. The CDR3 runs to 14 residues. The V end was cut by 2 bases, the J end by 4 bases, with 9 bases between. In DNA form, the CDR3 reads TGTGCCACCAGTGATTCAGAGTACGCAGATACGCAGTATTTT. This codes for CATSDSEYADTQYF.

In DNA form, the CDR3 reads TGTGCCAGTACCCCCCAATCCAGGGAGAGGGCTTTCTTT. Its translation is CASTPQSRERAFF. This chain links TRBV19 with TRBJ1-1; tentative D call: TRBD1 (5 bases). The V end lost 7 bases, the J end lost 11 bases, and 20 bases lay between the germline ends. The CDR3 totals 13 residues. The V gene's germline CDR1 is LNHDA and CDR2 SQIVND (reference sequence).

The chain links TRBV5-1 to TRBJ2-7; D remains ambiguous. Trimming took 1 base from V and 5 from J, leaving 13 bases between them. The germline V gene has CDR1 SGHRS and CDR2 YFSETQ. The CDR3 covers 14 residues. CDR3 loop: CASSLRRTLDEQYF. The CDR3 DNA reads TGCGCCAGCAGCTTGAGAAGGACCCTTGACGAGCAGTACTTC.

The sample holds many counts of this clonotype. V usage is TRBV12-3 or TRBV12-4 and J usage is TRBJ2-1; 8 bases are shared with TRBD1. Trimming cost V 4 bases and J 6 bases; bases outside gene matches: 8. The length of the CDR3 is 15 residues. CDR3 nucleotides: TGTGCCAGCAGTTCGCGGGACAGGAGAATCAATGAGCAGTTCTTC. Translation gives CASSSRDRRINEQFF.

This clonotype was observed a handful of times. The rearrangement links TRBV19 to TRBJ2-3; D may be TRBD2 (6 bases). The CDR3 loop spans 14 amino acids. Trimming left V 10 bases short and J 6 bases short, with 20 bases between. CDR1 is LNHDA and CDR2 is SQIVND in the germline V gene (reference sequence). The CDR3: CANQTKTSADTQYF. The DNA of the CDR3 is TGTGCCAACCAAACGAAGACTAGTGCTGATACGCAGTATTTT. Full variable domain (rest looked up from reference TRBV19 and TRBJ2-3): DGGITQSPKYLFRKEGQNVTLSCEQNLNHDAMYWYRQDPGQGLRLIYYSQIVNDFQKGDIAEGYSVSREKKESFPLTVTSAQKNPTAFYLCANQTKTSADTQYFGPGTRLTVL.

The rearrangement uses TRBV5-5 and TRBJ2-7, with a weak D call TRBD1 (5 bases). Germline CDR1 is SGHKS and CDR2 is YYEKEE (reference sequence). Trimming left V 3 bases short and J 2 bases short, with 18 bases between. The length of the CDR3 is 16 residues. The chain's CDR3 is CASSSNPDSRAYEQYF. The CDR3 nucleotides are TGTGCCAGCAGCTCAAATCCCGACAGCCGAGCCTACGAGCAGTACTTC.

This clonotype appeared once. This sequence joins TRBV28 and TRBJ1-2; D is ambiguous. Trimming took 5 bases from V and 6 from J, leaving 16 bases between them. The CDR3 contains 14 residues. The germline V gene encodes CDR1 MDHEN and CDR2 SYDVKM. CDR3 sequence: CASSRVLFGNGYTF. The CDR3 DNA follows: TGTGCCAGCAGTCGAGTCCTATTCGGCAATGGCTACACCTTC.